This TCR beta chain is from a study of vaccination effects on CD4 cells after COVID-19. Study in general: Researchers obtained post-vaccine samples at a median of 72 days past the second dose.

Sequencing in the ViraFEST assay came after antigen-specific CD4+ T cells had been expanded with viral peptide pools, which were used to stimulate PBMC. Culture proceeded for nine to eleven days, and CD4+ T cells were then isolated. It was two doses of either the BNT162b2 or mRNA-1273 vaccine that participants received. Peptides at approximately 9.6 ug/ml and IL-2 at about 10 IU/ml were added to around 2 million PBMC per well. Days 3 and 7 were when half the medium was replaced with IL-2 medium. This clone was seen a single time. Its specificity is unknown. Deletions cut 2 bases from V and 8 bases from J, with 13 bases between. The CDR3 extends over 15 amino acids. Germline-derived CDR1 and CDR2 are MNHNS and SASEGT. Sequenced by immunoSEQ multiplex PCR; TCRdb stores in-frame clones only, minus some. The sample has approximately 83,000 clones; roughly 80% are singletons.

The TCR comes from a human donor who received a COVID-19 vaccine. Sequencing was performed on CD4+ T cells from PBMCs cultured with HCoV-OC43 spike peptides, taken after COVID-19 vaccination. Subset meaning: HCoV-OC43 spike overlapping peptide pool stimulation. The V and J genes are TRBV6-1 and TRBJ1-6; D not resolved. The CDR3: CASSERLSPDSPLHF. DNA for the CDR3: TGTGCCAGCAGTGAACGACTAAGTCCGGATTCACCCCTCCACTTT.